These 28 T cell receptor beta chains came from one sample sequenced in a study of shared clonotypes between healthy human individuals. Libraries were prepared by immunoSEQ multiplex PCR; TCRdb keeps only in-frame clonotypes and omits some of them. The sample yields 450,000 to 700,000 clones, 95% to 96% seen once. The naive CD8 population came from CD45RO-negative cells selected for CCR7, without terminally differentiated effector memory CD45RA+ cells. The sequenced sample was naive CD8+ T cells sorted from blood. The receptors shown here come from a woman aged 30 to 39 in good health.

The chain has TRBV25-1 and TRBJ2-5; 11 nucleotides match TRBD1. The CDR3 extends over 14 amino acids. Trimming cost V 6 bases and J 2 bases; bases outside gene matches: 2. CDR1 MGHDK and CDR2 SYGVNS come from the germline V gene. The CDR3 spells CASRDRGPQETQYF. The CDR3 nucleotides are TGTGCCAGCAGGGACAGGGGGCCTCAAGAGACCCAGTACTTC. The whole variable domain, remainder taken from reference TRBV25-1 and TRBJ2-5, is EADIYQTPRYLVIGTGKKITLECSQTMGHDKMYWYQQDPGMELHLIHYSYGVNSTEKGDLSSESTVSRIRTEHFPLTLESARPSHTSQYLCASRDRGPQETQYFGPGTRLLVL.

The J gene is TRBJ2-7, the V gene TRBV5-6; TRBD1 or TRBD2 may be the D gene (5 bases each). This CDR3 contains 14 residues. Germline V gene sequence: CDR1 SGHDT, CDR2 YYEEEE. The V gene lost 3 bases and the J gene lost 3 bases, with 13 bases spanning the gap. DNA for the CDR3: TGTGCCAGCAGCTCGGGACGGAGTTTCTACGAGCAGTACTTC. Protein: CASSSGRSFYEQYF. The variable domain in full, completed from reference TRBV5-6 and TRBJ2-7, reads DAGVTQSPTHLIKTRGQQVTLRCSPKSGHDTVSWYQQALGQGPQFIFQYYEEEERQRGNFPDRFSGHQFPNYSSELNVNALLLGDSALYLCASSSGRSFYEQYFGPGTRLTVT.

The J gene is TRBJ2-3, the V gene TRBV6-1, with TRBD2 as a possible D gene (5 bases). The germline gives CDR1 MNHNS, CDR2 SASEGT. This CDR3 contains 16 residues. The germline V and J ends were trimmed by 2 bases and 2 bases, with 14 bases remaining between them. DNA for the CDR3: TGTGCCAGCAGTGAAACTCGAGGGCAAATCACAGATACGCAGTATTTT. Translating gives CASSETRGQITDTQYF.

This clone was counted once. The CDR3 spells CASTSPHPDRSPLHF. CDR3 coding DNA: TGTGCCAGCACCTCCCCCCACCCGGACAGGTCGCCCCTCCACTTT. The genes are TRBV6-5 and TRBJ1-6; 7 bases match TRBD1. CDR1 and CDR2 from the germline V gene are MNHEY and SVGAGI. After removal of 7 bases from V and 13 bases from J, the junction contained 16 bases not matched to a gene. This CDR3 is built from 15 residues.

The rearrangement joins TRBV30 to TRBJ2-7; D unresolved. The ends were cut back, 0 bases at V and 7 bases at J, with 10 bases in the middle. The CDR3 extends over 12 amino acids. CDR1 is GTSNPN and CDR2 is SVGIG in the germline V gene (reference sequence). In DNA form, the CDR3 reads TGTGCCTGGAGTGTCGGTTTCGGGGAGCAGTACTTC. This encodes CAWSVGFGEQYF.

V usage is TRBV27 and J usage is TRBJ1-1; D may be TRBD1 (5 bases). Germline V gene data show CDR1 as MNHEY and CDR2 as SMNVEV (reference sequence). The CDR3 spans 14 residues. V was clipped by 0 bases and J by 5 bases, with 10 bases between them. CDR3 sequence: CASSLSPGTTEAFF. In nucleotides, the CDR3 is TGTGCCAGCAGTTTATCACCAGGGACGACTGAAGCTTTCTTT.

In regard to this clone: Other nucleotide sequences in the sample specify the same CDR3. The chain couples TRBV27 to TRBJ1-3; D unresolved. Germline loops: CDR1 MNHEY, CDR2 SMNVEV (reference sequence). Trimming cost V 1 base and J 1 base, with 2 bases left between them. The CDR3 covers 13 residues. CDR3 sequence reads: CASSLLSGNTIYF. CDR3 nucleotide sequence: TGTGCCAGCAGTTTATTGTCTGGAAACACCATATATTTT.

V gene TRBV5-6 combines with J gene TRBJ2-1; no reliable D call. Trimming cost V 0 bases and J 9 bases, with 10 bases left between them. This CDR3 has 13 amino acids. Germline CDR1 reads SGHDT; CDR2 reads YYEEEE. As DNA, the CDR3 is TGTGCCAGCAGCTTGGGGGTACCGAGTGAGCAGTTCTTC. Translation gives CASSLGVPSEQFF.

V and J are TRBV19 and TRBJ2-1; D is unclear. Trimming took off 5 bases at V and 6 bases at J, with 11 bases between the two ends. The CDR3 consists of 13 residues. Germline V gene data show CDR1 as LNHDA and CDR2 as SQIVND (reference sequence). CDR3 in amino acids: CASSGAAGNEQFF. In nucleotides, the CDR3 is TGTGCCAGTAGTGGAGCCGCTGGCAATGAGCAGTTCTTC.

V gene TRBV7-8 combines with J gene TRBJ2-6; the D gene is possibly TRBD2 (5 bases). The V gene's germline CDR1 is SGHVS and CDR2 FQNEAQ. V lost 2 bases and J 4 bases, leaving 18 bases between the germline ends. The CDR3 is 18 residues long. CDR3: CASSLYVSGTIGANVLTF. Here the CDR3 DNA reads TGTGCCAGCAGCTTATATGTCTCGGGAACAATCGGGGCCAACGTCCTGACTTTC. Filled out from reference TRBV7-8 and TRBJ2-6, the complete variable domain reads GAGVSQSPRYKVAKRGQDVALRCDPISGHVSLFWYQQALGQGPEFLTYFQNEAQLDKSGLPSDRFFAERPEGSVSTLKIQRTQQEDSAVYLCASSLYVSGTIGANVLTFGAGSRLTVL.

This clone appeared once. The V call is TRBV13, the J call TRBJ2-7; D not certain. Trimming shortened V by 5 bases and J by 2 bases, and 13 bases separated the two germline ends. The CDR3 consists of 14 residues. Germline-derived CDR1 and CDR2 are PRHDT and FYEKMQ (reference sequence). The CDR3 sequence is CASSQHRRAYEQYF. CDR3 in DNA: TGTGCCAGCAGCCAACACCGCCGCGCCTACGAGCAGTACTTC.

On this clone: Different DNA sequences within this sample yield the same CDR3. The chain carries TRBV27 and TRBJ2-1; D uncertain. The germline V and J ends were trimmed by 6 bases and 4 bases, with 4 bases remaining between them. The CDR3 totals 11 residues. Per germline, CDR1 MNHEY and CDR2 SMNVEV (reference sequence). The CDR3 nucleotides are TGTGCCAGCAGCTATTACAATGAGCAGTTCTTC. It yields the protein CASSYYNEQFF.

The genes are TRBV19 and TRBJ1-5; D unclear. The CDR3 loop spans 17 amino acids. Germline loops: CDR1 LNHDA, CDR2 SQIVND (reference sequence). Trimming removed 1 base at V and 0 bases at J, with 13 bases between. This chain's CDR3 is CASSIGSGGDSNQPQHF. CDR3 sequence (DNA): TGTGCCAGTAGTATAGGTTCGGGTGGAGATAGCAATCAGCCCCAGCATTTT.

The chain links TRBV2 to TRBJ2-1; TRBD1 might be the D (6 bases). V was trimmed by 10 bases and J by 0 bases, leaving 16 bases between them. Germline CDR1 and CDR2: SNHLY and FYNNEI. The CDR3 loop spans 15 amino acids. The CDR3 is CANLVGGHSYNEQFF. The CDR3 DNA reads as TGTGCCAACCTCGTTGGGGGCCACTCCTACAATGAGCAGTTCTTC.

J is TRBJ2-5 and V is TRBV2, with D possibly being TRBD1 (6 bases). The J call may be in error: the DNA end matches TRBJ2-7 better. The CDR3 runs to 14 residues. From germline, CDR1 is SNHLY and CDR2 FYNNEI. The CDR3 sequence: CACNRVPDPYEQYF. CDR3 bases: TGTGCCTGCAACAGGGTCCCGGATCCCTACGAGCAGTACTTC.

The V and J genes are TRBV15 and TRBJ2-5, with unresolved D. The DNA matches TRBJ2-7 better at its end, which makes the J call doubtful. Germline CDR1 and CDR2: LNHNV and YYDKDF (reference sequence). The CDR3 runs 9 residues. DNA of the CDR3: TGTGCCACCAGCGCCGAGCAGTACTTC. This encodes CATSAEQYF.

The V call is TRBV4-1, the J call TRBJ2-3; D is ambiguous. V shed 8 bases and J shed 4 bases, with 19 bases lying between them. The CDR3 loop spans 15 amino acids. Germline CDR1 reads MGHRA; CDR2 reads YSYEKL. CDR3 DNA sequence: TGCGCCAGCGCCGAGCCAAGCAAAGCCCCAGATACGCAGTATTTT. Its protein is CASAEPSKAPDTQYF.

V and J are TRBV19 and TRBJ2-7; D not resolved. CDR1 is LNHDA, CDR2 SQIVND, per germline (reference sequence). This CDR3 has 15 amino acids. The ends were cut back, 0 bases at V and 3 bases at J, with 12 bases in the middle. In DNA form, the CDR3 reads TGTGCCAGTAGTATAGAAGCCTATTCTATCTACGAGCAGTACTTC. Its translation: CASSIEAYSIYEQYF.

V and J are TRBV28 and TRBJ2-7; D is undetermined. Germline V gene sequence: CDR1 MDHEN, CDR2 SYDVKM. This CDR3 spans 12 amino acids. V was clipped by 2 bases and J by 3 bases, with 5 bases between them. CDR3 protein: CASSLNRYEQYF. CDR3 sequence (DNA): TGTGCCAGCAGTTTAAACCGCTACGAGCAGTACTTC.

The chain couples TRBV15 to TRBJ2-2, with D possibly being TRBD1 (6 bases). The CDR3 loop spans 14 amino acids. V lost 3 bases to trimming and J lost 6 bases, with 11 bases between them. Germline V gives CDR1 LNHNV, CDR2 YYDKDF (reference sequence). The CDR3 spells CATSRTGQPGELFF. CDR3 in DNA: TGTGCCACCAGCAGGACTGGACAGCCCGGGGAGCTGTTTTTT.

This clone was picked up a small number of times. The chain combines TRBV29-1 with TRBJ2-7; D gene ambiguous. From germline, CDR1 is SQVTM and CDR2 ANQGSEA. Trimming removed 0 bases from V and 2 bases from J, with 2 bases in between. The CDR3 extends over 11 amino acids. Written as DNA, the CDR3 is TGCAGCGTTGAAGAAGCCTACGAGCAGTACTTC. It specifies CSVEEAYEQYF.

The rearrangement links TRBV29-1 to TRBJ2-1; D possibly corresponds to TRBD1 (6 bases). V gave up 6 bases and J gave up 3 bases, with 9 bases separating them. The CDR3 length is 12 residues. The germline CDR1 and CDR2 sequences are SQVTM and ANQGSEA. The CDR3 DNA reads TGCAGCGTCGGACAGCGCTACAATGAGCAGTTCTTC. Protein: CSVGQRYNEQFF.

A remark on this clone: Within the sample, other DNA sequences also encode this same CDR3. This chain joins TRBV6-1 and TRBJ2-7; tentatively, D is TRBD2 (5 bases). Germline CDR1 and CDR2: MNHNS and SASEGT. This CDR3 contains 10 residues. Trimming removed 8 bases from V and 3 bases from J, with 5 bases in between. This CDR3 is CASRDYEQYF. The CDR3 nucleotides read TGTGCCAGCCGGGACTACGAGCAGTACTTC.

The V and J genes are TRBV7-9 and TRBJ1-5; 9 nucleotides agree with TRBD1. CDR1 is SEHNR and CDR2 is FQNEAQ in the germline V gene (reference sequence). With 10 bases clipped from V and 6 bases from J, the junction kept 7 bases outside the gene matches. CDR3 length equals 13 residues. The CDR3 loop is CATSTGGGQPQHF. CDR3 DNA: TGTGCCACTTCTACAGGGGGCGGTCAGCCCCAGCATTTT.

The J gene is TRBJ2-1, the V gene TRBV4-1; D is perhaps TRBD1 (6 bases). Looked up from germline, CDR1 is MGHRA and CDR2 is YSYEKL. Trimming took 5 bases from V and 0 from J, leaving 14 bases between them. The CDR3 length is 16 residues. Written as DNA, the CDR3 is TGCGCCAGCAGCGACAGGTTGGTTAGCTCCTACAATGAGCAGTTCTTC. Translated, it gives CASSDRLVSSYNEQFF.

For this clone: This specimen includes other DNA sequences encoding the same CDR3. This chain joins TRBV27 and TRBJ2-7; 9 bases match TRBD2. V dropped 2 bases and J dropped 2; count of bases not matched to a gene: 1. The germline V gene has CDR1 MNHEY and CDR2 SMNVEV (reference sequence). The CDR3 totals 14 residues. CDR3 loop: CASSLLAGTYEQYF. The CDR3 DNA reads TGTGCCAGCAGTTTACTAGCGGGGACCTACGAGCAGTACTTC.

The chain is built from TRBV29-1 and TRBJ2-1, with TRBD2 matching 12 bases. Trimming removed 8 bases from V and 4 bases from J; junction bases left unmatched: 21. This CDR3 has 19 residues. Germline CDR1 reads SQVTM; CDR2 reads ANQGSEA. As DNA, the CDR3 is TGCAGCACAGGACCCACGACTAGCGGGAGTGTTTCGAATTACAATGAGCAGTTCTTC. Translated, it gives CSTGPTTSGSVSNYNEQFF.

The CDR3 nucleotides read TGTGCCAGCAGTTACCCCGGTAGCACAGATACGCAGTATTTT. Translating gives CASSYPGSTDTQYF. The J gene is TRBJ2-3, the V gene TRBV6-5; D remains unclear. Germline V lookup: CDR1 MNHEY, CDR2 SVGAGI. The CDR3 consists of 14 residues. V was clipped by 2 bases and J by 0 bases, with 6 bases between them.